This section outlines one T cell receptor beta chain sequence together with its context. No antigen is known for it. Data came from immunoSEQ multiplex PCR; TCRdb stores just in-frame clones and leaves some out. The sample records more than 95,000 clones, about 94% being singletons. The sample comes from a study of T cell responses to AZD1222 COVID-19 vaccine. Study findings and constraints: Spike-specific TCR breadth and depth rose after two AZD1222 doses. The reported proportion of spike-specific TCRs targeting unmutated variant regions was nearly half.

The germline V and J ends were trimmed by 5 bases and 0 bases, with 5 bases remaining between them. The CDR3 is 12 residues long. The sample was peripheral blood, taken on day 0 of AZD1222 vaccination. The chain uses TRBV12-3 or TRBV12-4 and TRBJ2-7; D is unresolved. This clonotype originated in an adult in good health. The CDR3 is CASSSFSYEQYF. The CDR3 nucleotides are TGTGCCAGCAGTAGTTTCTCCTACGAGCAGTACTTC.